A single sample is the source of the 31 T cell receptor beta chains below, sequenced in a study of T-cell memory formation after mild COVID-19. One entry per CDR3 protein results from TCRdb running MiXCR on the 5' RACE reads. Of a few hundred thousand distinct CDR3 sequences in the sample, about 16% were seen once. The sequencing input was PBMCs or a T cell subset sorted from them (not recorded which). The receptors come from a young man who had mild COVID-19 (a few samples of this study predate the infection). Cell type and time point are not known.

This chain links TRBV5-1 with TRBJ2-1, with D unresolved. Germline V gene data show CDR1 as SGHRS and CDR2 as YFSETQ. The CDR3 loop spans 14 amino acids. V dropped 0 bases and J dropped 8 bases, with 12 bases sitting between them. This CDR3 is CASSLVSLWDEQFF. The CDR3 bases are TGCGCCAGCAGCTTGGTCAGTCTTTGGGATGAGCAGTTCTTC.

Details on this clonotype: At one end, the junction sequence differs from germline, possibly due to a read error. The CDR3 DNA follows: TGCGCCAGCAGCCAAGACGCCCCTTCCCCGCCCCACTTC. As protein: CASSQDAPSPPHF. The genes are TRBV4-3 and TRBJ2-5; D gene uncertain. The CDR3 has 13 residues. CDR1 and CDR2 (germline): LGHNA, YSLEER.

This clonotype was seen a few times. The CDR3 DNA sequence: TGCGCCAGCAGCCTAAGACCGCCGCGCCCGGTGATGGTTGAGCAGTTCTTC. Residues: CASSLRPPRPVMVEQFF. The J gene is TRBJ2-1, the V gene TRBV4-3; D is ambiguous. CDR3 length: 17 amino acids. CDR1 is LGHNA, CDR2 YSLEER, per germline. V was pared by 4 bases and J by 9 bases, with 25 bases between.

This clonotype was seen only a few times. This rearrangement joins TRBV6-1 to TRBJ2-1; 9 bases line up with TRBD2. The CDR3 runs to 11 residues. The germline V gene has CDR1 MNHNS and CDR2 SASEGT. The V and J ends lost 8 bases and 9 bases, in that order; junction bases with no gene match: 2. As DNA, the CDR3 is TGTGCCAGCGGGACTAGCCTTGAGCAGTTCTTC. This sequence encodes CASGTSLEQFF.

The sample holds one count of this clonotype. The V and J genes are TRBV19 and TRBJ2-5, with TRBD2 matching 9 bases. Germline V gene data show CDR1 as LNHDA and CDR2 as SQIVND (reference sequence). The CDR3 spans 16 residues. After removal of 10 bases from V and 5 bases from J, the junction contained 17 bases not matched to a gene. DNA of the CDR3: TGTGCCACCGGAGATGGGAGGCGGGGGGGCTGGGAGACCCAGTACTTC. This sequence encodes CATGDGRRGGWETQYF.

CDR3 sequence: CASSLDPGGRNEQFF. CDR3 coding DNA: TGTGCCAGCAGCTTGGATCCTGGGGGCCGCAATGAGCAGTTCTTC. This chain uses TRBV5-4 with TRBJ2-1; D possibly corresponds to TRBD1 (6 bases). CDR3 size: 15 residues. Germline CDR1 is SGHNT and CDR2 is YYREEE (reference sequence). V lost 0 bases to trimming and J lost 6 bases, with 13 bases between them.

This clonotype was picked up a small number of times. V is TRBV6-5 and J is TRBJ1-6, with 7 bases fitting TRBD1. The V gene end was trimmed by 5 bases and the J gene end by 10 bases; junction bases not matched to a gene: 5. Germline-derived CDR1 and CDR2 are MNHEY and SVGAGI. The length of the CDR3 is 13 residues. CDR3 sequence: CASSGDSKSPLHF. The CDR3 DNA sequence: TGTGCCAGCAGTGGGGACAGTAAGTCACCCCTCCACTTT.

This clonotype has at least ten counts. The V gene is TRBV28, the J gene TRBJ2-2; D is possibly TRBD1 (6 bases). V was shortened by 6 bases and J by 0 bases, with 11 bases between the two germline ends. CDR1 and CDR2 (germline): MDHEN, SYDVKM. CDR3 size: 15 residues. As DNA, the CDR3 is TGTGCCAGCAGCCCGGACAGAGCGAACACCGGGGAGCTGTTTTTT. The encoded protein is CASSPDRANTGELFF.

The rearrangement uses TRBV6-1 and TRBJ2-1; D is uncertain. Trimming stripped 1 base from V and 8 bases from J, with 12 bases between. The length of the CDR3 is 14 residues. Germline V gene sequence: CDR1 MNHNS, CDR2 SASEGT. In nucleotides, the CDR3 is TGTGCCAGCAGTGAAGGAAAGGTTTTCGATGAGCAGTTCTTC. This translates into CASSEGKVFDEQFF.

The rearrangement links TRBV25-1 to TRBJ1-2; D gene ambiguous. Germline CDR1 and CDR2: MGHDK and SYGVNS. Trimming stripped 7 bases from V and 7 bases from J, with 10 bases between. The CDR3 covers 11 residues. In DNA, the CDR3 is TGTGCCAGCAAGACCCGACGTGGCTACACCTTC. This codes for CASKTRRGYTF.

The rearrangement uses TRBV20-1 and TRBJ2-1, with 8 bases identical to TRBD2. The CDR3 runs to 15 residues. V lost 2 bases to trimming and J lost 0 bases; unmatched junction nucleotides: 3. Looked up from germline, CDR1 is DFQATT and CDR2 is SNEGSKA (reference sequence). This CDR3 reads CSARTGGSSYNEQFF. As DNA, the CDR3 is TGCAGTGCTAGAACGGGGGGGAGCTCCTACAATGAGCAGTTCTTC.

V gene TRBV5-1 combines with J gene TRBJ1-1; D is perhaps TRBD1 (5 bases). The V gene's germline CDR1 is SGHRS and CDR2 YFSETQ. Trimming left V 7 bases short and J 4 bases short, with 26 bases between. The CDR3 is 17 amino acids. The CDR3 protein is CASSSRDEGSLRTEAFF. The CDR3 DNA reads TGCGCCAGCTCATCCCGGGACGAGGGGTCCTTGCGCACTGAAGCTTTCTTT.

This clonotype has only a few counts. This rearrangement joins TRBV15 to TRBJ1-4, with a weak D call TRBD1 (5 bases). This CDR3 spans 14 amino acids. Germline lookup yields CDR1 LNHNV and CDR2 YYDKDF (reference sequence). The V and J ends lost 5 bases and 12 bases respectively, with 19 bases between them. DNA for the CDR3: TGTGCCACCAGCCCAAGGGTAGACAGTTTTCAACTGTTTTTT. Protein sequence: CATSPRVDSFQLFF. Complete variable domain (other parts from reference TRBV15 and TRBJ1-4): DAMVIQNPRYQVTQFGKPVTLSCSQTLNHNVMYWYQQKSSQAPKLLFHYYDKDFNNEADTPDNFQSRRPNTSFCFLDIRSPGLGDTAMYLCATSPRVDSFQLFFGSGTQLSVL.

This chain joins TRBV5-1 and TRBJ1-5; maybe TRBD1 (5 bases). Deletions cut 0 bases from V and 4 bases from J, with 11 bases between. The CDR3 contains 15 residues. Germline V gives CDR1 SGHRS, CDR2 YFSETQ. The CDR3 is CASSLGGGWNQPQHF. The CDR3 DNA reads TGCGCCAGCAGCTTGGGTGGGGGATGGAATCAGCCCCAGCATTTT.

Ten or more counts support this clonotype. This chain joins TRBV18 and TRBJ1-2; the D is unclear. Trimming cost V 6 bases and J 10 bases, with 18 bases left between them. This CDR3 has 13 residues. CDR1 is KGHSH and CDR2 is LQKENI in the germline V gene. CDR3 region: CASSAPEQDAYTF. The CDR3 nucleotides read TGTGCCAGCTCCGCCCCAGAGCAGGACGCCTACACCTTC.

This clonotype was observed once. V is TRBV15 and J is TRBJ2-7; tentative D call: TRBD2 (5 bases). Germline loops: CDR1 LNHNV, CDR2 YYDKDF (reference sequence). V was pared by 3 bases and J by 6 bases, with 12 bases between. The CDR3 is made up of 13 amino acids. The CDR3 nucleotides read TGTGCCACCAGCAGGCCTCTAGCTCCCGAGCAGTACGTC. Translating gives CATSRPLAPEQYV.

CDR3 nucleotides: TGTGCCAGCAATCAGGGGTGGAACACTGAAGCTTTCTTT. Translated, it gives CASNQGWNTEAFF. This chain uses TRBV12-3 or TRBV12-4 with TRBJ1-1; weak D call: TRBD1 (6 bases). The CDR3 runs to 13 residues. V shed 7 bases and J shed 1 base, with 10 bases lying between them.

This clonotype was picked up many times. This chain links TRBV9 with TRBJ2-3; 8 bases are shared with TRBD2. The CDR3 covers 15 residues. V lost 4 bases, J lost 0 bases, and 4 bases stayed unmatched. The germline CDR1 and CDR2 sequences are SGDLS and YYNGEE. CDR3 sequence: CASSPIAGSTDTQYF. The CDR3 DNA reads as TGTGCCAGCAGCCCAATAGCGGGGAGCACAGATACGCAGTATTTT.

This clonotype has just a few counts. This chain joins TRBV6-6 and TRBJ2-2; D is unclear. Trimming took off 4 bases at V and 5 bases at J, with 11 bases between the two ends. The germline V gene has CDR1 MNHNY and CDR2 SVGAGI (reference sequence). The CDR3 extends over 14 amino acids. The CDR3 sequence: CASSSRMTTGELFF. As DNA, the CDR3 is TGTGCCAGCAGTTCCCGGATGACTACCGGGGAGCTGTTTTTT.

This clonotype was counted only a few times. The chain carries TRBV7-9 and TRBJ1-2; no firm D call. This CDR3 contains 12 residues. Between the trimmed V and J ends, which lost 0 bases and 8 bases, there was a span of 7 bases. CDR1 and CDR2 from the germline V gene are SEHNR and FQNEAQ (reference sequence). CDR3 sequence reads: CASSLADSGYTF. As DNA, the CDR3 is TGTGCCAGCAGCTTAGCCGACTCGGGCTACACCTTC.

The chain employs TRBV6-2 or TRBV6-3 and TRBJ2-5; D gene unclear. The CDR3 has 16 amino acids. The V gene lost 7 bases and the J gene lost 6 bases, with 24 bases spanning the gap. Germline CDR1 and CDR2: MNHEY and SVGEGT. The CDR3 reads CASKRQGYAAEKTQYF. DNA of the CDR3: TGTGCCAGCAAACGTCAAGGATATGCAGCTGAAAAGACCCAGTACTTC.

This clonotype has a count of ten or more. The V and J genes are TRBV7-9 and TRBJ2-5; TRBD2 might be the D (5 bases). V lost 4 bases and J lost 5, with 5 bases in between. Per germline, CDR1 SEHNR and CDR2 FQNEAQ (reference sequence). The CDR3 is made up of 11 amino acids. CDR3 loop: CASSWRETQYF. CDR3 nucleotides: TGTGCCAGCAGCTGGAGGGAGACCCAGTACTTC. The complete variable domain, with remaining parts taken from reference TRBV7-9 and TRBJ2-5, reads DTGVSQNPRHKITKRGQNVTFRCDPISEHNRLYWYRQTLGQGPEFLTYFQNEAQLEKSRLLSDRFSAERPKGSFSTLEIQRTEQGDSAMYLCASSWRETQYFGPGTRLLVL.

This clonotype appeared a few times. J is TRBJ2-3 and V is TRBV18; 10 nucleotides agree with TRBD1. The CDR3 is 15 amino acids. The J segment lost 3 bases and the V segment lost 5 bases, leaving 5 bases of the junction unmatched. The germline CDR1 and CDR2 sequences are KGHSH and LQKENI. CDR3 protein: CASSYPGQGTDTQYF. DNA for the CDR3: TGTGCCAGCTCATATCCGGGACAGGGGACAGATACGCAGTATTTT.

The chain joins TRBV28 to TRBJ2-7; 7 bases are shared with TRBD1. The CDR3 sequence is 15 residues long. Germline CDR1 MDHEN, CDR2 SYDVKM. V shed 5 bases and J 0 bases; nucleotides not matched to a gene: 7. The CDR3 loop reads CASSLPGTVSYEQYF. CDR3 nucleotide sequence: TGTGCCAGCAGTCTCCCGGGGACAGTCTCCTACGAGCAGTACTTC.

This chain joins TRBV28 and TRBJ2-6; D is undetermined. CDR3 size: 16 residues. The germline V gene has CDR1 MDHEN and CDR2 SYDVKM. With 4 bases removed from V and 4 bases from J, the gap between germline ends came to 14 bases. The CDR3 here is CASSSPWGDGANVLTF. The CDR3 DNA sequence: TGTGCCAGCAGTTCCCCTTGGGGTGACGGGGCCAACGTCCTGACTTTC.

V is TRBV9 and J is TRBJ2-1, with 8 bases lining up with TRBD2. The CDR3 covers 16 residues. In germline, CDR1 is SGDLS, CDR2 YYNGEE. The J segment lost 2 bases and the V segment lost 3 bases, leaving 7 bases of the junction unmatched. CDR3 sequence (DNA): TGTGCCAGCAGCGCCGGCGGGACTAGTACCTACAATGAGCAGTTCTTC. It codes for CASSAGGTSTYNEQFF.

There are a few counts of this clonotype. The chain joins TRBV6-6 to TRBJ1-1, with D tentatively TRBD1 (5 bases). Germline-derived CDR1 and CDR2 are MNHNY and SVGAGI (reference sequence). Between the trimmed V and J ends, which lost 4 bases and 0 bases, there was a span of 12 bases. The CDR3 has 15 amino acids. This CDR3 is CASSLDTGLNTEAFF. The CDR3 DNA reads TGTGCCAGCAGTTTGGATACGGGACTGAACACTGAAGCTTTCTTT.

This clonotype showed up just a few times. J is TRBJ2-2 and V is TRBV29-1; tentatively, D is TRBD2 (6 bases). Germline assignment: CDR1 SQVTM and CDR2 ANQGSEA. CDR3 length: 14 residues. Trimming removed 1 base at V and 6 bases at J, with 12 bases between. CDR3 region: CSVEGRGQAGELFF. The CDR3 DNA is TGCAGCGTTGAAGGGAGGGGTCAAGCCGGGGAGCTGTTTTTT.

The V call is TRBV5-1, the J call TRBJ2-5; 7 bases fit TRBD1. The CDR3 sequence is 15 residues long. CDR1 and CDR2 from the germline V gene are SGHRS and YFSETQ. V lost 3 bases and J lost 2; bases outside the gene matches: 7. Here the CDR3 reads CASSSRQGSQETQYF. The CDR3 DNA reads TGCGCCAGCAGCTCGAGACAGGGAAGTCAAGAGACCCAGTACTTC.

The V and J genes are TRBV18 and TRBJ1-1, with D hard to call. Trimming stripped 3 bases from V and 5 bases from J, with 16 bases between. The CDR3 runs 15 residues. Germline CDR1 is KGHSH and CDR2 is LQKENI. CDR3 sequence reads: CASSPNGGFYTEAFF. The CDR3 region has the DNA TGTGCCAGCTCACCCAACGGAGGGTTTTATACTGAAGCTTTCTTT.

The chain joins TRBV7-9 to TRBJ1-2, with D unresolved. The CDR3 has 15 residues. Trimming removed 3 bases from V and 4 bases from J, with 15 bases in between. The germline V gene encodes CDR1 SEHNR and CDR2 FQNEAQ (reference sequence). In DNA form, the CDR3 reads TGTGCCAGCAGCTTTGGTAGATCGAGAACCTATGGCTACACCTTC. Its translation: CASSFGRSRTYGYTF.